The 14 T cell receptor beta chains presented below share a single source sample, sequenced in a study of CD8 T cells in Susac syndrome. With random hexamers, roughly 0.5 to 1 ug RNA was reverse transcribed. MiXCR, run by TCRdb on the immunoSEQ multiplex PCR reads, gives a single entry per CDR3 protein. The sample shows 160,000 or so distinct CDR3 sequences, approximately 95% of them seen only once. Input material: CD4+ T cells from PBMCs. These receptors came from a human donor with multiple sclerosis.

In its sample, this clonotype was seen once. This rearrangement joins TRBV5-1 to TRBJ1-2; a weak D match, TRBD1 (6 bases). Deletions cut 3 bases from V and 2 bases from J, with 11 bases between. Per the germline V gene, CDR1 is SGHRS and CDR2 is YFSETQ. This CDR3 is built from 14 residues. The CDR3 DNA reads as TGCGCCAGCAGCTACGTGACAGGAAACTATGGCTACACCTTC. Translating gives CASSYVTGNYGYTF.

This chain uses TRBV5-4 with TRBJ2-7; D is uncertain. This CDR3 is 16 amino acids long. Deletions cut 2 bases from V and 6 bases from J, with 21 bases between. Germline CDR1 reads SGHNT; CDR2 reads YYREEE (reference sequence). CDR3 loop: CASSLGAPAGYREQYF. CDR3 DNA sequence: TGTGCCAGCAGCTTAGGCGCACCTGCCGGATACCGCGAGCAGTACTTC.

The chain's CDR3 is CASSYEGQGRYGYTF. Here the CDR3 DNA reads TGTGCCAGCAGTTATGAGGGACAGGGACGCTATGGCTACACCTTC. The genes are TRBV6-5 and TRBJ1-2; 9 bases are shared with TRBD1. The CDR3 is 15 amino acids. Germline-derived CDR1 and CDR2 are MNHEY and SVGAGI. V shed 3 bases, J shed 4 bases, and the junction held 6 bases outside the gene matches.

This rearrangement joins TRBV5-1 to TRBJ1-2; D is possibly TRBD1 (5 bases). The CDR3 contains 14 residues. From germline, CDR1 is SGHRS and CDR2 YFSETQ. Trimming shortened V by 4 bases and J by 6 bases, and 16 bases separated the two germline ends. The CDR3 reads CASSAGPGTNGYTF. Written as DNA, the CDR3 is TGCGCCAGCAGCGCGGGCCCTGGGACCAATGGCTACACCTTC.

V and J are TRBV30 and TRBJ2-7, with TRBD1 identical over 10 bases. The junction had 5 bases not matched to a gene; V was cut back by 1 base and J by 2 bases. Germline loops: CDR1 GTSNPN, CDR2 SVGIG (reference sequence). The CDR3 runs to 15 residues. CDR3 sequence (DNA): TGTGCCTGGAGTGAGATTGGACAGGGGGCCTACGAGCAGTACTTC. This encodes CAWSEIGQGAYEQYF. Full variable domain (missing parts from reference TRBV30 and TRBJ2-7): SQTIHQWPATLVQPVGSPLSLECTVEGTSNPNLYWYRQAAGRGLQLLFYSVGIGQISSEVPQNLSASRPQDRQFILSSKKLLLSDSGFYLCAWSEIGQGAYEQYFGPGTRLTVT.

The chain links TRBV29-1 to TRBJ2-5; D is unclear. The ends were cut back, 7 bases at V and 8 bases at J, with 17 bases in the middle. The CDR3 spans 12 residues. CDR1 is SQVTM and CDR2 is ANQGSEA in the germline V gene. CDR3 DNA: TGCAGCGCCGTTCCCATGGCATTCACCCAGTACTTC. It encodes CSAVPMAFTQYF.

The CDR3 sequence: CASTSPASYNEQFF. In DNA form, the CDR3 reads TGCGCCAGCACCTCTCCGGCCAGCTACAATGAGCAGTTCTTC. The chain couples TRBV23-1 to TRBJ2-1; D remains ambiguous. TRBV23-1 is identified as an open reading frame with a role that is uncertain. Trimming pared 7 bases from V and 3 bases from J, leaving 13 bases between. The CDR3 spans 14 residues.

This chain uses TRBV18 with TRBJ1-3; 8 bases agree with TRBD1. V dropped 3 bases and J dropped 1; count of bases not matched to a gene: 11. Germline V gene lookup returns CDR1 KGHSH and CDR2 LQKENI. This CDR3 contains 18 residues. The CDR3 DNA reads TGTGCCAGCTCACCTCGCATCCCACAGGGGGAGTCTGGAAACACCATATATTTT. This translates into CASSPRIPQGESGNTIYF.

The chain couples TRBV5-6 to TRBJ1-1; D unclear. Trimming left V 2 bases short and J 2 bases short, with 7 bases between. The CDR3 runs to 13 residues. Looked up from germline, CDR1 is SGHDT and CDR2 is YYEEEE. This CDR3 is CASSFQRNTEAFF. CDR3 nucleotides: TGTGCCAGCAGCTTTCAGCGTAACACTGAAGCTTTCTTT.

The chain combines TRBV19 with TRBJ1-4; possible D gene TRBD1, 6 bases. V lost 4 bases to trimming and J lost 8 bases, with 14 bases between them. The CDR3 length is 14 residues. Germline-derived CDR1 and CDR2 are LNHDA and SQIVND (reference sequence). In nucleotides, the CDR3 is TGTGCCAGTAGTAACCAAGGGGGTCGGGAAAAACTGTTTTTT. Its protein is CASSNQGGREKLFF.

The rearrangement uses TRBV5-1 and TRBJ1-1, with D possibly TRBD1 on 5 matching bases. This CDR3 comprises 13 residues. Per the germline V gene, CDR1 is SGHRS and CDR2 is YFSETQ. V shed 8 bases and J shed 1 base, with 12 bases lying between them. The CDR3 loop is CASKSTENTEAFF. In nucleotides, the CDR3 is TGCGCCAGTAAATCGACAGAGAACACTGAAGCTTTCTTT. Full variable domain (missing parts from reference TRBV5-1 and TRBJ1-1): KAGVTQTPRYLIKTRGQQVTLSCSPISGHRSVSWYQQTPGQGLQFLFEYFSETQRNKGNFPGRFSGRQFSNSRSEMNVSTLELGDSALYLCASKSTENTEAFFGQGTRLTVV.

In DNA, the CDR3 is TGCGCCAGCAACGGAAGCGGGACAGGAGGACTTATAGACTATGGCTACACCTTC. It codes for CASNGSGTGGLIDYGYTF. This rearrangement joins TRBV23-1 to TRBJ1-2; 8 bases line up with TRBD1. TRBV23-1 is designated an ORF whose function remains uncertain. V trimming: 7 bases; J trimming: 3 bases; junction bases outside the gene matches: 19. The CDR3 is 18 amino acids.

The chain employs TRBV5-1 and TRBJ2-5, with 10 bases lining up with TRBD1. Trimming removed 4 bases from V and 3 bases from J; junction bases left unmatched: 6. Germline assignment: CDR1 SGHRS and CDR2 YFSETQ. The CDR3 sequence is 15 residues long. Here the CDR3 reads CASSPKTGGEETQYF. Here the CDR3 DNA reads TGCGCCAGCAGCCCGAAGACAGGGGGCGAAGAGACCCAGTACTTC. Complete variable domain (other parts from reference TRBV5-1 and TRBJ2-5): KAGVTQTPRYLIKTRGQQVTLSCSPISGHRSVSWYQQTPGQGLQFLFEYFSETQRNKGNFPGRFSGRQFSNSRSEMNVSTLELGDSALYLCASSPKTGGEETQYFGPGTRLLVL.

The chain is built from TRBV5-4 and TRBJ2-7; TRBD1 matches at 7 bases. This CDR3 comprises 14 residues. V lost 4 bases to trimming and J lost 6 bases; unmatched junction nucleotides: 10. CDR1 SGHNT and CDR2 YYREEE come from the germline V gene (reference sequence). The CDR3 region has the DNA TGTGCCAGCAGCCTGACAGGGAAAAAAAGCGAGCAGTACTTC. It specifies CASSLTGKKSEQYF.